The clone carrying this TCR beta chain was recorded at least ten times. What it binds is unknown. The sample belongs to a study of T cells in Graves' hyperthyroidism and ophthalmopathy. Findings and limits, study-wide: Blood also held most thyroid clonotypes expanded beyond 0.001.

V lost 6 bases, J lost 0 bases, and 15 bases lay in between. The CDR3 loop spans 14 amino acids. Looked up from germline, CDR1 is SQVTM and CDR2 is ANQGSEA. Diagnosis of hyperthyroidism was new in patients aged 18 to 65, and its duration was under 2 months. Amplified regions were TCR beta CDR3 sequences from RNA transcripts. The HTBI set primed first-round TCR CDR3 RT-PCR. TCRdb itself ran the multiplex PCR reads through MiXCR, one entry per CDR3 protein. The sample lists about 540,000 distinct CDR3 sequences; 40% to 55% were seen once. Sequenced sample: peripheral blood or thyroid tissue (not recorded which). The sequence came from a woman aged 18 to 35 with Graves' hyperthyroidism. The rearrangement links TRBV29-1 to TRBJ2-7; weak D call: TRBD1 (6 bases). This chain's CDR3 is CSVPLTGSSYEQYF. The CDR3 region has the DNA TGCAGCGTCCCCTTGACAGGTTCCTCCTACGAGCAGTACTTC.